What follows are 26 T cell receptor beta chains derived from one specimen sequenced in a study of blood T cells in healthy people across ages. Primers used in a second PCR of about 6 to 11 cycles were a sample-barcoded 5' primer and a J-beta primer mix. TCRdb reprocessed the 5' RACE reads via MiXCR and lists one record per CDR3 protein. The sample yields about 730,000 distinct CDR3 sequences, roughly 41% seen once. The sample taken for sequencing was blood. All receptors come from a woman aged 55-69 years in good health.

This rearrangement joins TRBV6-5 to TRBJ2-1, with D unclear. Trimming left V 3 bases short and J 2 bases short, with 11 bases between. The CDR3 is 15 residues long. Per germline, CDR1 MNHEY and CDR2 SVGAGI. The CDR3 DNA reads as TGTGCCAGCAGTTATATGGCGGCTACCTACAATGAGCAGTTCTTC. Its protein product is CASSYMAATYNEQFF.

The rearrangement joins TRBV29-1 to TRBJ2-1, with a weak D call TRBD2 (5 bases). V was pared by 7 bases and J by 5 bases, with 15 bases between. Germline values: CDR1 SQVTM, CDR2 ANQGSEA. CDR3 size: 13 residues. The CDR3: CSGLKRADNEQFF. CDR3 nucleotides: TGCAGCGGATTAAAACGAGCGGACAATGAGCAGTTCTTC.

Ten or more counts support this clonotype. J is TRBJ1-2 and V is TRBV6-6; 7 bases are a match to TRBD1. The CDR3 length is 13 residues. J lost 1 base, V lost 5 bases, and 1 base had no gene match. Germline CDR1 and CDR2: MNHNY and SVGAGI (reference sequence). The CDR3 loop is CASSTGDNYGYTF. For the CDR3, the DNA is TGTGCCAGCAGTACAGGGGATAACTATGGCTACACCTTC.

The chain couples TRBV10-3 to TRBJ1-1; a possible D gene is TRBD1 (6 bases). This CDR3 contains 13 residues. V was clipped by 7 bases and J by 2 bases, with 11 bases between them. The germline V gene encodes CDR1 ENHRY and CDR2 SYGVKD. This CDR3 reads CAITRTENTEAFF. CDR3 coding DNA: TGTGCCATCACCCGGACAGAAAACACTGAAGCTTTCTTT.

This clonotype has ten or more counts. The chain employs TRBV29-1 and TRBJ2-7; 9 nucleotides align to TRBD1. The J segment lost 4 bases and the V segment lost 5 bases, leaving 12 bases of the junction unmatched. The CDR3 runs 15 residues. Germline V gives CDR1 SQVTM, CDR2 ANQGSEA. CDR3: CSVCFRDRAPYEQYF. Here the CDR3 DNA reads TGCAGCGTTTGTTTCCGGGACAGGGCCCCATACGAGCAGTACTTC.

In nucleotides, the CDR3 is TGCAGTGCTCCCCCGGCTAGCGGAGAGACCCAGTACTTC. Translation gives CSAPPASGETQYF. The rearrangement joins TRBV20-1 to TRBJ2-5; TRBD2 agrees at 7 bases. This CDR3 spans 13 amino acids. V gave up 5 bases and J gave up 4 bases; unmatched junction bases: 7. Germline V lookup: CDR1 DFQATT, CDR2 SNEGSKA (reference sequence).

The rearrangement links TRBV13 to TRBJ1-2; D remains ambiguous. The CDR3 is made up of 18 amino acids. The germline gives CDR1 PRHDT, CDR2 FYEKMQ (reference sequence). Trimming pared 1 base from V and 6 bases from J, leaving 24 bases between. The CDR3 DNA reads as TGTGCCAGCAGCTTAGAAACGCAGAATCGACCATTTTATAATGGCTACACCTTC. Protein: CASSLETQNRPFYNGYTF.

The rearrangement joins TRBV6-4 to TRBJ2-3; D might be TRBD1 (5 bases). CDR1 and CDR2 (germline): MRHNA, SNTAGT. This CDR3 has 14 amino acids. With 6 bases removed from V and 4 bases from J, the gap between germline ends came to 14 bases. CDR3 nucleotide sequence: TGTGCCAGCAGGCCCGATAGGGGCGCAGATACGCAGTATTTT. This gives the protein CASRPDRGADTQYF.

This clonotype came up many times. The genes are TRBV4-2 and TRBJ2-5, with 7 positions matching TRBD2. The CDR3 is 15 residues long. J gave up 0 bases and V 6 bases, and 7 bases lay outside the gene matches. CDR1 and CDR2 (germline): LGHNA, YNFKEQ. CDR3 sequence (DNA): TGTGCCAGCAGTCTCAAACTAGCGTACCAAGAGACCCAGTACTTC. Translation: CASSLKLAYQETQYF.

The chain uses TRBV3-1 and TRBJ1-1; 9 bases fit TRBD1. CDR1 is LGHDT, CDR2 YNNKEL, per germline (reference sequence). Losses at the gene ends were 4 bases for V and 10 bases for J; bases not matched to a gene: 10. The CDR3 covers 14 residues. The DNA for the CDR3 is TGTGCCAGCAGCCTGCGGGACAGGGCTGGTGTAGCTTTCTTT. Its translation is CASSLRDRAGVAFF.

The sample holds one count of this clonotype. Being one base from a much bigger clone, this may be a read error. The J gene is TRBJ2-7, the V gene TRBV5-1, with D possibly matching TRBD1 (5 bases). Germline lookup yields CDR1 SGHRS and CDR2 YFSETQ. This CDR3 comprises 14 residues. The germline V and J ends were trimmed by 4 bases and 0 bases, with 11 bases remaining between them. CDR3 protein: CASSRYRSSYEQYF. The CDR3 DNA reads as TGCGCCAGCAGCCGATACAGGAGCTCCTACGAGCAGTACTTC.

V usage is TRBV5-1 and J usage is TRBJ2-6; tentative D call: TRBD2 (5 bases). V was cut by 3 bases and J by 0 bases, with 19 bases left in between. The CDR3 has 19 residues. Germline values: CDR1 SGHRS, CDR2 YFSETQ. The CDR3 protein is CASSSSLRGTISGANVLTF. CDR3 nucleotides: TGCGCCAGCAGCTCTTCTCTACGGGGAACCATCTCTGGGGCCAACGTCCTGACTTTC.

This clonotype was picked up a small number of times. The CDR3 loop reads CASSSGSPAYEQYF. The CDR3 DNA reads TGTGCCAGCAGTTCCGGGTCACCGGCGTACGAGCAGTACTTC. The chain combines TRBV28 with TRBJ2-7; D remains unclear. V lost 4 bases to trimming and J lost 4 bases, with 14 bases between them. Germline CDR1 is MDHEN and CDR2 is SYDVKM. This CDR3 is built from 14 residues.

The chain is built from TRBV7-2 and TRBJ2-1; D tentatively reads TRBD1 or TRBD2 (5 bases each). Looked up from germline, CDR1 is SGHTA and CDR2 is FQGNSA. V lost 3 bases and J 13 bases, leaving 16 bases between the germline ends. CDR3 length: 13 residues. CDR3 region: CASSFDPLGTQFF. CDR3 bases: TGTGCCAGCAGCTTTGACCCGCTTGGGACCCAGTTCTTC.

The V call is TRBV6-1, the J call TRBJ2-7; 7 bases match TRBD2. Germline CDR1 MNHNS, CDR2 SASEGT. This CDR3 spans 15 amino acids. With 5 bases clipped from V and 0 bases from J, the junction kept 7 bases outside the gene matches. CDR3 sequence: CASSLLAESSYEQYF. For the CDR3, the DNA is TGTGCCAGCAGTTTGCTAGCGGAGAGCTCCTACGAGCAGTACTTC.

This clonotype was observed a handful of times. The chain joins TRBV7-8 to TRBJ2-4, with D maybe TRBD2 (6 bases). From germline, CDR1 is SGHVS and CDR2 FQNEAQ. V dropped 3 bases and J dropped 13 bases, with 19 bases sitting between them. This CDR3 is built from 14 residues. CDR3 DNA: TGTGCCAGCAGCTTTGTGTTAGGTTGGGGGGAGCAGTACTTC. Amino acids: CASSFVLGWGEQYF.

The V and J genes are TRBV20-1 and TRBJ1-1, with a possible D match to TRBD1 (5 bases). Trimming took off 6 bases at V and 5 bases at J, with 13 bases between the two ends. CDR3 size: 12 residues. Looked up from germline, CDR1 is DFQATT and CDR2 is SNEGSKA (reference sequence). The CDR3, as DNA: TGCAGTGCCACGACGGGGGAGACTGAAGCTTTCTTT. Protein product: CSATTGETEAFF.

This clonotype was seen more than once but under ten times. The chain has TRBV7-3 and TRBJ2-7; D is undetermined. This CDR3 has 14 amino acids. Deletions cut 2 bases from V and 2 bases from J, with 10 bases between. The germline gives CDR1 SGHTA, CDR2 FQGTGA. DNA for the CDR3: TGTGCCAGCAGCTTATTCGACGGAACCTACGAGCAGTACTTC. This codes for CASSLFDGTYEQYF.

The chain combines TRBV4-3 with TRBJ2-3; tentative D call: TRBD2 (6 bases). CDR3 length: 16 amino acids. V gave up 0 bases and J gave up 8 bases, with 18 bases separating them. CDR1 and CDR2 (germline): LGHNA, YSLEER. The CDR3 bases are TGCGCCAGCAGCCAAGATAGGGCGGGAATTTTGGCTACGCAGTATTTT. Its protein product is CASSQDRAGILATQYF.

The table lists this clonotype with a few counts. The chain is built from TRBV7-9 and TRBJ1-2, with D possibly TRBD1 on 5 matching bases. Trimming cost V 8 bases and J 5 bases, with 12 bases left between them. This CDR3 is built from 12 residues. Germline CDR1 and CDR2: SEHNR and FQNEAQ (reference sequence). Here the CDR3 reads CASGTGVYGYTF. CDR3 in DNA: TGTGCCAGCGGCACAGGAGTTTATGGCTACACCTTC.

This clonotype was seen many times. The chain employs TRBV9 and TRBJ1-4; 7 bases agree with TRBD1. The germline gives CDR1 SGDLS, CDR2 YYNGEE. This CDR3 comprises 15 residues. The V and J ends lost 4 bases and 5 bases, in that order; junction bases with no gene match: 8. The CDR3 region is CASSPRTGLNEKLFF. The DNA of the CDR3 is TGTGCCAGCAGCCCCCGGACAGGCTTAAATGAAAAACTGTTTTTT.

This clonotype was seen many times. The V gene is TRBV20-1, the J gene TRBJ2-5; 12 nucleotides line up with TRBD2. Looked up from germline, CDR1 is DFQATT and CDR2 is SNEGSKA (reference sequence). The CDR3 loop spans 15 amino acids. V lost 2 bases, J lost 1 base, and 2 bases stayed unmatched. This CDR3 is CSARPSGRVQETQYF. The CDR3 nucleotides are TGCAGTGCTAGACCTAGCGGGAGGGTCCAAGAGACCCAGTACTTC.

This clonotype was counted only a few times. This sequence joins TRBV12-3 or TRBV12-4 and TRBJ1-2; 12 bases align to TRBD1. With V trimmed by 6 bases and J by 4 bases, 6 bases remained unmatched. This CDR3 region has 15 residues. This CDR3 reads CASSRGTGGSYGYTF. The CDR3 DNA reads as TGTGCCAGCAGCCGTGGGACAGGGGGCTCCTATGGCTACACCTTC.

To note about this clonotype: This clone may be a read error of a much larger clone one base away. In nucleotides, the CDR3 is TGTGCCAGCAGCCAGTTAACAGGGGAGCGGTTCAATGAGCAGTTCTTC. This codes for CASSQLTGERFNEQFF. V gene TRBV6-5 combines with J gene TRBJ2-1; 7 bases fit TRBD1. Losses at the gene ends were 6 bases for V and 6 bases for J; bases not matched to a gene: 14. Per germline, CDR1 MNHEY and CDR2 SVGAGI. The CDR3 covers 16 residues.

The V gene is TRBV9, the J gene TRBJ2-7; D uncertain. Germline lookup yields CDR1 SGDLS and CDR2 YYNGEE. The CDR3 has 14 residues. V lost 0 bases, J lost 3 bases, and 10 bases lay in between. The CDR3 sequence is CASSVEAGNYEQYF. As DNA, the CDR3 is TGTGCCAGCAGCGTAGAGGCCGGTAACTACGAGCAGTACTTC.

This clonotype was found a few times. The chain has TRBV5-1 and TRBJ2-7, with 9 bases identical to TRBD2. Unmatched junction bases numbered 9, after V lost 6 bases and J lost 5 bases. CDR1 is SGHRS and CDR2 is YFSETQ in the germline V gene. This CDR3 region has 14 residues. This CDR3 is CASNPTGTSNEQYF. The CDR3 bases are TGCGCCAGCAACCCTACCGGGACTAGCAACGAGCAGTACTTC.